The following is a T cell receptor beta chain sequence with its context. This specimen belongs to a study of blood T cell repertoires in COVID-19. For the study at large: From the United States, Italy and Spain came samples of acute and convalescent COVID-19. The cDNA or gDNA used as material had been derived from T cells, B-cell-depleted T cells, or PBMCs.

The J segment lost 8 bases and the V segment lost 4 bases, leaving 5 bases of the junction unmatched. The germline CDR1 and CDR2 sequences are MRHNA and SNTAGT. The CDR3 runs 13 residues. Original processing methods: From reference gene primer amplification, estimates of nucleated cell counts were derived. Sequenced by immunoSEQ multiplex PCR; TCRdb stores in-frame clones only, minus some. The DNA gave D and trimming, while V, J and clone size come from that table. Here the sample spans some 270,000 clones, 80% to 90% being singletons. This receptor was taken from a woman in her seventies with acute or convalescent COVID-19. The chain has TRBV6-4 and TRBJ1-2; 9 bases agree with TRBD1. Sequencing input: peripheral blood. The CDR3 reads CASSGAGTGGYTF. Here the CDR3 DNA reads TGTGCCAGCAGTGGCGCGGGGACAGGGGGCTACACCTTC.